This T cell receptor (beta chain) was sequenced for a study of cytotoxic CD8 clonotypes in ibrutinib-treated CLL. Germline lookup yields CDR1 LNHDA and CDR2 SQIVND (reference sequence). V was shortened by 7 bases and J by 4 bases, with 14 bases between the two germline ends. The CDR3 has 14 residues. Sequencing was performed with immunoSEQ multiplex PCR; in TCRdb, only in-frame clones are kept and a portion is missing. The table has tens of thousands of clones, 53% seen once. This clone was seen only once. The genes are TRBV19 and TRBJ2-1, with D unresolved. The sequenced sample was PBMCs, obtained after 12 months of ibrutinib treatment. This receptor was obtained from a human donor with chronic lymphocytic leukemia. Written as DNA, the CDR3 is TGTGCCAGTACCTATACGGACGGATACAATGAGCAGTTCTTC. As protein: CASTYTDGYNEQFF.